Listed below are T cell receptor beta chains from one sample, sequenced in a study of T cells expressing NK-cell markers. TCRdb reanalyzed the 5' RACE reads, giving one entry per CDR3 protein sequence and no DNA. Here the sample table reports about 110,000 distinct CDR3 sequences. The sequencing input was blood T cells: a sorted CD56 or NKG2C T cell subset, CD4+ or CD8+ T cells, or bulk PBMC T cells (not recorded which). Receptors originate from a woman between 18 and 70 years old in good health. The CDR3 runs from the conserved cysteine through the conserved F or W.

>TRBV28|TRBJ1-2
CASSFMGTSTAYGYTF
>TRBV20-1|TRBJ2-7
CSARDLMGMIYEQYF
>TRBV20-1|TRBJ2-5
CSARSGTDMETQYF
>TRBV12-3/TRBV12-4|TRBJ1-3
CASSTSQAPGNTIYF
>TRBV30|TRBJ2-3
CAWSVGQLFPDTQYF
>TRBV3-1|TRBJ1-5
CASSPTYTYSGGQPQHF
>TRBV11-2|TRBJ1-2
CASSRIKQTASYGYTF
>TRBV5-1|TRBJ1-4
CASSSQGAANEKLFF
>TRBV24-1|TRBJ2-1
CATSDLEGNEQFF
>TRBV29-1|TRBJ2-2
CSFRDPNTGELFF
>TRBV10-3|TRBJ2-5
CAIILAGLGETQYF
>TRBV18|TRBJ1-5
CASSPEGLVGSNQPQHF
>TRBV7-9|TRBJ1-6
CASSLALAGTGGSPLHF
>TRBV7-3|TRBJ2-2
CASSSPPGGSNTGELVF
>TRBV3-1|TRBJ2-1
CASSQEAGKNEQFF
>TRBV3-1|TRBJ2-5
CASSLPGQEQETQYF
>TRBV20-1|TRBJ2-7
CSAAAPGGQKLSGIRGEQYF
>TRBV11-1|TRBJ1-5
CASSSGDQPQHF
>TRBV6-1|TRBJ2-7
CAIWGQSYEQYF
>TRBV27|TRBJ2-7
CASRGSGHSSYEQYF
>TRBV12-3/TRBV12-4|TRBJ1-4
CASSFSGVNEKLFF
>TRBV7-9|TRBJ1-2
CASSHLGGDAYTF
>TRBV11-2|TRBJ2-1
CASSPPDNEQFF
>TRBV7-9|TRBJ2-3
CASSSREGGLIDTQYF
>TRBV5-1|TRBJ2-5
CASSFVPQGLLETQYF
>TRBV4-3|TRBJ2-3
CASSQGGSGFTGTDTQYF
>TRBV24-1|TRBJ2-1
CATSDLEGEQFF
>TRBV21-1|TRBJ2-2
CASSFEPVGNTGELFF
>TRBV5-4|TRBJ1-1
CASSFRANTEAFF
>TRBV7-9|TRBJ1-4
CASSPETLGSYEKLFF
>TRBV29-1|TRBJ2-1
CSVEYLQGGENEQFF
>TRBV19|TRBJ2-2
CASSRDRGPGTGELFF